The 6 T cell receptor beta chains in this list originate from one sample, sequenced in a study of blood T cell repertoires in COVID-19. Only in-frame clones appear in the TCRdb table, and some are missing; sequencing was by immunoSEQ multiplex PCR. The repertoire holds around 250,000 clones, with around 88% as singletons. The sequenced sample consisted of peripheral blood. Receptors originate from a middle-aged man with active or convalescent COVID-19.

The V call is TRBV29-1, the J call TRBJ1-2; 9 bases fit TRBD1. The CDR3 sequence is 13 residues long. Germline CDR1 reads SQVTM; CDR2 reads ANQGSEA. After removal of 4 bases from V and 8 bases from J, the junction contained 8 bases not matched to a gene. The CDR3 DNA reads TGCAGCGTTGGGGACAGGGCCGTTTACGGCTACACCTTC. Translated: CSVGDRAVYGYTF. Drawing the rest from reference TRBV29-1 and TRBJ1-2, the complete variable domain is SAVISQKPSRDICQRGTSLTIQCQVDSQVTMMFWYRQQPGQSLTLIATANQGSEATYESGFVIDKFPISRPNLTFSTLTVSNMSPEDSSIYLCSVGDRAVYGYTFGSGTRLTVV.

Note on this clone: Other DNA sequences in this sample translate to the same CDR3. The V call is TRBV5-1, the J call TRBJ2-3; D remains ambiguous. Germline V gene data show CDR1 as SGHRS and CDR2 as YFSETQ. This CDR3 spans 14 amino acids. The V gene lost 0 bases and the J gene lost 2 bases, with 7 bases spanning the gap. CDR3 sequence: CASSLGAATDTQYF. CDR3 sequence (DNA): TGCGCCAGCAGCTTGGGGGCAGCCACAGATACGCAGTATTTT.

This clone came up once. The chain joins TRBV6-5 to TRBJ1-4; a weak D match, TRBD1 (5 bases). V lost 4 bases, J lost 4 bases, and 16 bases lay in between. This CDR3 spans 16 amino acids. The germline CDR1 and CDR2 sequences are MNHEY and SVGAGI. CDR3 in DNA: TGTGCCAGCAGTTGGGGGGAAGGGGCGATTAATGAAAAACTGTTTTTT. Protein product: CASSWGEGAINEKLFF.

This sequence joins TRBV2 and TRBJ2-1; TRBD1 aligns across 9 bases. V shed 5 bases, J shed 5 bases, and the junction held 4 bases outside the gene matches. Germline values: CDR1 SNHLY, CDR2 FYNNEI. CDR3 length equals 14 residues. CDR3 amino acids: CASSSGTGHNEQFF. The CDR3 nucleotides are TGTGCCAGCAGTAGTGGGACAGGGCACAATGAGCAGTTCTTC.

The chain couples TRBV14 to TRBJ1-3, with D perhaps matching TRBD1 (5 bases). The ends were cut back, 4 bases at V and 1 base at J, with 14 bases in the middle. CDR3 length equals 16 residues. CDR1 is SGHDN and CDR2 is FVKESK in the germline V gene. CDR3 coding DNA: TGTGCCAGCAGCCTAACAGGAGGGCCTTCTGGAAACACCATATATTTT. Translating it yields CASSLTGGPSGNTIYF.

The chain couples TRBV7-2 to TRBJ1-4; 7 bases are shared with TRBD1. The CDR3 extends over 15 amino acids. Germline assignment: CDR1 SGHTA and CDR2 FQGNSA. Trimming took 1 base from V and 7 from J; bases not matched to a gene: 6. CDR3 nucleotide sequence: TGTGCCAGCAGCTTAGACAGGGGCCTTGGTGAAAAACTGTTTTTT. This gives the protein CASSLDRGLGEKLFF.